This T cell receptor beta chain was sequenced for a study of T cells after yellow fever vaccination. TCRdb analysed the 5' RACE reads with MiXCR anew, one entry per CDR3 protein. Of over 250,000 distinct CDR3 sequences in the sample, 5.2% were seen once. V lost 8 bases, J lost 5 bases, and 9 bases stayed unmatched. The CDR3 runs to 14 residues. Germline V lookup: CDR1 MDHEN, CDR2 SYDVKM. The rearrangement joins TRBV28 to TRBJ1-2, with 9 nucleotides matching TRBD1. Sample: CD4+ T cells sorted from PBMCs, taken on the day of the yellow fever booster vaccination. This TCR was recovered from a man in his late teens or twenties who received the YFV17D yellow fever vaccine. The CDR3 is CASRTQGAKYGYTF. CDR3 nucleotide sequence: TGTGCCAGCCGAACACAGGGGGCGAAATATGGCTACACCTTC.